This is a list of T cell receptor beta chains from one sample in a study of blood T cells in healthy people across ages. MiXCR, run by TCRdb on the 5' RACE reads, gives a single entry per CDR3 protein. The sample shows 1.5 million to 2 million distinct CDR3 sequences, more than 35% of them seen only once. The source material was blood. Receptors were obtained from a human donor in good health. CDR3s leave out the opening cysteine and the closing phenylalanine or tryptophan. The order of the fields is CDR3 length, D gene, V gene, clone size, J gene, CDR3 protein. D genes are given only for firm matches. Expanded clones are given a class, and other clones once, few, many or no size at all.

9	-	TRBV25-1	-	TRBJ2-7	ASSEGVKQY
14	TRBD2	TRBV28	-	TRBJ2-3	ASSLGTGGPTDTQY
19	TRBD2	TRBV3-1	-	TRBJ2-3	ASSQWGTSGGTTGRADTQY
15	TRBD1	TRBV4-3	-	TRBJ1-3	ASSQDLNRGAGNTIY
12	-	TRBV18	-	TRBJ1-4	ASSPGPRDEKLF
13	TRBD1	TRBV6-6	-	TRBJ2-5	ASSCTGQVEETQY
11	-	TRBV6-2/TRBV6-3	many	TRBJ1-5	ASSSGSNQPQH
13	TRBD1	TRBV29-1	-	TRBJ2-3	SVRRDRGPTDTQY
15	-	TRBV12-3/TRBV12-4	-	TRBJ2-6	ASSSSGFHSGANVLT
16	-	TRBV5-1	-	TRBJ2-7	ASSFGASLRGTYNEQY
12	-	TRBV7-9	-	TRBJ2-2	ASNNGGPTGELF
12	TRBD1	TRBV5-1	-	TRBJ1-1	ASSQAGGHTEAF
14	TRBD1	TRBV7-6	-	TRBJ1-1	ASSAGRIRGTKEAF
11	-	TRBV20-1	-	TRBJ1-2	SAGTGGKYGYT
14	-	TRBV11-1	few	-	ASSLSEHLDSYEQY
13	-	TRBV4-2	few	TRBJ2-4	ASSQEGPLLNIQY
11	-	TRBV27	-	TRBJ1-2	ASSLIPTYGYT
12	-	TRBV9	once	TRBJ1-1	ASRKMGMNTEAF
12	-	TRBV6-2/TRBV6-3	-	TRBJ2-1	AIRQQGSYNEQF
13	-	TRBV2	few	TRBJ1-2	ASSEIRLGGGGYT
15	-	TRBV11-2	few	-	ASSPGLGRQGSREQY
14	TRBD1	TRBV12-3/TRBV12-4	few	TRBJ1-2	ASSSYALRDSRGYT
14	TRBD1	TRBV24-1	-	TRBJ2-1	ATSDLGTGLYNEQF
16	TRBD2	TRBV6-5	-	TRBJ2-1	ASSFRTSGGVRYNEQF
14	TRBD1	TRBV10-3	few	TRBJ1-2	AISEMDRRVSYGYT
12	-	TRBV7-9	-	TRBJ2-5	ASSRHNIQETQY
9	-	TRBV30	once	TRBJ1-1	AWGPNTEAF
13	-	TRBV5-1	once	TRBJ1-1	ASSLTGTPFTEAF
14	-	TRBV29-1	-	TRBJ2-1	SVEDWTVGTHNEQF
13	TRBD2	TRBV7-9	-	TRBJ2-7	ASSLASGGLYEQY
14	-	TRBV27	-	TRBJ2-3	ASGNLRGTSTDTQY
9	-	TRBV29-1	-	TRBJ2-7	SAARAYEQY
12	-	TRBV5-5	-	-	ASSLGAGTTEQY
14	TRBD2	TRBV20-1	-	TRBJ2-3	GAGGGLATGTDTQY
10	-	TRBV20-1	few	TRBJ2-5	SARETGLDQY
13	TRBD2	TRBV20-1	-	TRBJ2-1	SAHLTSPGYNEQF
15	TRBD1	TRBV11-3	-	TRBJ2-5	ASSPQLQTGDPETQY
11	-	TRBV12-5	-	TRBJ1-2	ASGLTSLDGYT
13	-	TRBV20-1	-	TRBJ2-1	SAPGRDQAYNEQF
13	-	TRBV4-1	-	TRBJ1-2	ASSQAGQSVYGYT
11	TRBD2	TRBV20-1	-	TRBJ2-1	SASRAGSYEQF
12	-	TRBV20-1	-	TRBJ2-7	SARSRQRAYEQY
12	TRBD2	TRBV20-1	-	TRBJ2-3	SASLAGGRDTQY
13	TRBD1	TRBV18	-	TRBJ1-2	ASSPPGQGFYGYT
14	TRBD1	TRBV15	-	TRBJ2-1	ATSREATGGYNEQF
12	-	TRBV20-1	-	TRBJ2-1	SAFSGGSGYEQF
12	-	TRBV15	-	TRBJ1-2	ATSRVTGPDGYT
12	-	TRBV5-1	-	TRBJ2-1	ASSPLVGSDEQF
14	TRBD2	TRBV10-3	-	TRBJ2-1	AISESIGGGYNEQF
12	TRBD1	TRBV6-6	-	TRBJ2-1	ASRPGQGYNEQF
13	-	TRBV5-1	few	TRBJ2-2	ASSFEGRNTGELF